A single sample is the source of the 21 T cell receptor beta chains below, sequenced in a study of cytomegalovirus exposure and HLA in healthy donors. Generated by immunoSEQ multiplex PCR, the TCRdb table keeps only in-frame clones and is missing some. Here the sample spans tens of thousands of clones, around 96% being singletons. The specimen sequenced was PBMCs. The receptors derive from a man younger than 35 in good health and CMV-seronegative.

This clone was picked up one time. The V gene is TRBV6-1, the J gene TRBJ2-7; tentatively, D is TRBD2 (6 bases). This CDR3 has 15 residues. Per the germline V gene, CDR1 is MNHNS and CDR2 is SASEGT. V was clipped by 3 bases and J by 2 bases, with 14 bases between them. The DNA of the CDR3 is TGTGCCAGCAGTGAGGTCGATAGCGGTCCCTACGAGCAGTACTTC. Protein sequence: CASSEVDSGPYEQYF.

V gene TRBV7-9 combines with J gene TRBJ1-3; 9 bases fit TRBD1. Germline V gene sequence: CDR1 SEHNR, CDR2 FQNEAQ (reference sequence). With V trimmed by 2 bases and J by 0 bases, 2 bases remained unmatched. This CDR3 contains 16 residues. For the CDR3, the DNA is TGTGCCAGCAGCTTAAGACAGGGGGACTCTGGAAACACCATATATTTT. Translation gives CASSLRQGDSGNTIYF. Full variable domain (outside the CDR3, taken from reference TRBV7-9 and TRBJ1-3): DTGVSQNPRHKITKRGQNVTFRCDPISEHNRLYWYRQTLGQGPEFLTYFQNEAQLEKSRLLSDRFSAERPKGSFSTLEIQRTEQGDSAMYLCASSLRQGDSGNTIYFGEGSWLTVV.

CDR3 sequence: CASSPWGGSSTYNEQFF. In DNA form, the CDR3 reads TGTGCCAGCAGCCCCTGGGGCGGGAGTAGTACCTACAATGAGCAGTTCTTC. The chain uses TRBV11-2 and TRBJ2-1, with TRBD2 matching 7 bases. The CDR3 has 17 residues. Per the germline V gene, CDR1 is SGHAT and CDR2 is FQNNGV. The trim removed 5 bases at V and 2 bases at J, leaving 12 bases unmatched.

The chain employs TRBV30 and TRBJ2-1, with TRBD2 matching over 7 bases. The junction had 11 bases not matched to a gene; V was cut back by 3 bases and J by 6 bases. Germline V gene sequence: CDR1 GTSNPN, CDR2 SVGIG (reference sequence). The CDR3 sequence is 15 residues long. As DNA, the CDR3 is TGTGCCTGGAGACGAGGGAATTGGGGGGGCAATGAGCAGTTCTTC. Its translation is CAWRRGNWGGNEQFF.

The chain employs TRBV27 and TRBJ2-1; D perhaps matches TRBD1 (5 bases). The CDR3 is 12 residues long. The germline V gene has CDR1 MNHEY and CDR2 SMNVEV (reference sequence). Trimming shortened V by 4 bases and J by 9 bases, and 10 bases separated the two germline ends. CDR3 amino acids: CASSSLGVEQFF. The CDR3 DNA reads as TGTGCCAGCAGTTCCCTAGGGGTTGAGCAGTTCTTC.

The chain combines TRBV4-3 with TRBJ2-5; 10 nucleotides match TRBD2. There are 15 residues in the CDR3. Per germline, CDR1 LGHNA and CDR2 YSLEER. After removal of 4 bases from V and 1 base from J, the junction contained 3 bases not matched to a gene. In DNA form, the CDR3 reads TGCGCCAGCAGCCCTGGGACTAGCGTCCAAGAGACCCAGTACTTC. Translation gives CASSPGTSVQETQYF.

This rearrangement joins TRBV19 to TRBJ2-1, with TRBD2 matching 11 bases. Germline loops: CDR1 LNHDA, CDR2 SQIVND (reference sequence). Losses at the gene ends were 8 bases for V and 13 bases for J; bases not matched to a gene: 13. The CDR3 contains 14 residues. The CDR3: CASRKTSGKREQFF. Written as DNA, the CDR3 is TGTGCCAGTCGAAAGACTAGCGGGAAGAGGGAACAGTTCTTC. Combining the CDR3 with reference TRBV19 and TRBJ2-1 gives the whole variable domain DGGITQSPKYLFRKEGQNVTLSCEQNLNHDAMYWYRQDPGQGLRLIYYSQIVNDFQKGDIAEGYSVSREKKESFPLTVTSAQKNPTAFYLCASRKTSGKREQFFGPGTRLTVL.

The CDR3 loop is CATSHRALDEKLFF. CDR3 nucleotide sequence: TGTGCCACCAGCCACAGGGCTTTGGATGAAAAACTGTTTTTT. The chain couples TRBV15 to TRBJ1-4; a weak D match, TRBD1 (6 bases). In germline, CDR1 is LNHNV, CDR2 YYDKDF (reference sequence). The CDR3 sequence is 14 residues long. Trimming removed 5 bases from V and 6 bases from J, with 13 bases in between. Together with reference TRBV15 and TRBJ1-4, the CDR3 gives the full variable domain: DAMVIQNPRYQVTQFGKPVTLSCSQTLNHNVMYWYQQKSSQAPKLLFHYYDKDFNNEADTPDNFQSRRPNTSFCFLDIRSPGLGDTAMYLCATSHRALDEKLFFGSGTQLSVL.

This sequence joins TRBV10-3 and TRBJ2-7; 12 bases map to TRBD1. This CDR3 has 16 residues. Germline trimming cut 3 bases from V and 0 bases from J; bases unmatched to any gene: 3. The germline V gene has CDR1 ENHRY and CDR2 SYGVKD. Written as DNA, the CDR3 is TGTGCCATCAGTGACCCGGGACAGGGGGCCTCCTACGAGCAGTACTTC. The encoded protein is CAISDPGQGASYEQYF.

V gene TRBV14 combines with J gene TRBJ1-1; D is possibly TRBD1 (5 bases). The germline V and J ends were trimmed by 0 bases and 6 bases, with 11 bases remaining between them. The CDR3 has 14 amino acids. CDR1 is SGHDN and CDR2 is FVKESK in the germline V gene. Here the CDR3 DNA reads TGTGCCAGCAGCCAAGATCGGGGGATCGCTGAAGCTTTCTTT. Translation gives CASSQDRGIAEAFF.

The chain recombines TRBV9 with TRBJ2-2; the match to TRBD2 covers 7 bases. J lost 1 base, V lost 0 bases, and 0 bases had no gene match. The CDR3 runs to 15 residues. Germline values: CDR1 SGDLS, CDR2 YYNGEE. The CDR3 DNA sequence: TGTGCCAGCAGCGTAGCTAGCGGGAACACCGGGGAGCTGTTTTTT. Residues: CASSVASGNTGELFF.

The chain is built from TRBV5-1 and TRBJ1-1; 8 bases line up with TRBD1. Germline trimming cut 4 bases from V and 4 bases from J; bases unmatched to any gene: 9. CDR1 is SGHRS, CDR2 YFSETQ, per germline. This CDR3 contains 15 residues. The CDR3 sequence: CASSTAGGRGTEAFF. The CDR3 nucleotides are TGCGCCAGCAGCACCGCAGGGGGCCGAGGCACTGAAGCTTTCTTT.

The rearrangement uses TRBV7-9 and TRBJ1-3; the D gene is possibly TRBD1 (6 bases). The V gene lost 2 bases and the J gene lost 1 base, with 12 bases spanning the gap. CDR3 length equals 16 residues. Germline-derived CDR1 and CDR2 are SEHNR and FQNEAQ (reference sequence). Here the CDR3 DNA reads TGTGCCAGCAGCTTACAGGGGAGTCTTTCTGGAAACACCATATATTTT. As protein: CASSLQGSLSGNTIYF.

In its sample, this clone ranks as medium-sized. The sample contains more than one DNA sequence encoding this CDR3. CDR3 sequence (DNA): TGTGCCATCAGTGAGAACAGGGAAACTGAAGCTTTCTTT. It specifies CAISENRETEAFF. The chain carries TRBV10-3 and TRBJ1-1; a possible D gene is TRBD1 (6 bases). CDR1 and CDR2 (germline): ENHRY, SYGVKD. V shed 2 bases and J shed 5 bases, with 9 bases lying between them. The CDR3 has 13 residues.

The chain carries TRBV4-1 and TRBJ2-7; D is possibly TRBD2 (6 bases). Trimming pared 0 bases from V and 4 bases from J, leaving 13 bases between. Per germline, CDR1 MGHRA and CDR2 YSYEKL. This CDR3 comprises 15 residues. CDR3 sequence: CASSQETGAAYEQYF. The CDR3 region has the DNA TGCGCCAGCAGCCAAGAAACGGGAGCGGCTTACGAGCAGTACTTC.

The chain recombines TRBV19 with TRBJ2-1; 11 positions match TRBD2. There are 14 residues in the CDR3. J lost 8 bases, V lost 6 bases, and 6 bases had no gene match. Germline assignment: CDR1 LNHDA and CDR2 SQIVND (reference sequence). The CDR3: CASRIIAGGYEQFF. DNA of the CDR3: TGTGCCAGTAGGATAATAGCGGGAGGGTATGAGCAGTTCTTC.

The chain recombines TRBV6-1 with TRBJ2-7; 10 bases fit TRBD1. This CDR3 is built from 13 residues. The V and J ends lost 5 bases and 7 bases, in that order; junction bases with no gene match: 5. In germline, CDR1 is MNHNS, CDR2 SASEGT. The CDR3 protein is CASSYSGQGEQYF. The CDR3, as DNA: TGTGCCAGCAGTTATTCGGGACAGGGGGAGCAGTACTTC.

This sequence joins TRBV11-2 and TRBJ2-5; D gene ambiguous. Germline CDR1 SGHAT, CDR2 FQNNGV. CDR3 length: 14 residues. Between the trimmed V and J ends, which lost 7 bases and 1 base, there was a span of 13 bases. For the CDR3, the DNA is TGTGCCAGCAAGAGAACAGCAATCCAAGAGACCCAGTACTTC. It specifies CASKRTAIQETQYF. The full variable domain, in which reference TRBV11-2 and TRBJ2-5 provide the parts outside the CDR3, is EAGVAQSPRYKIIEKRQSVAFWCNPISGHATLYWYQQILGQGPKLLIQFQNNGVVDDSQLPKDRFSAERLKGVDSTLKIQPAKLEDSAVYLCASKRTAIQETQYFGPGTRLLVL.

This sequence joins TRBV9 and TRBJ2-7, with 10 bases identical to TRBD1. Per germline, CDR1 SGDLS and CDR2 YYNGEE. The CDR3 spans 15 residues. Trimming removed 4 bases from V and 3 bases from J; junction bases left unmatched: 7. The CDR3 spells CASSRSGTGVYEQYF. The CDR3 DNA follows: TGTGCCAGCAGCCGGTCCGGGACAGGGGTCTACGAGCAGTACTTC.

The chain employs TRBV6-5 and TRBJ1-2, with TRBD1 matching over 7 bases. Germline CDR1 and CDR2: MNHEY and SVGAGI. Germline trimming cut 6 bases from V and 3 bases from J; bases unmatched to any gene: 4. The CDR3 has 13 residues. The CDR3 here is CASSSGQHYGYTF. CDR3 coding DNA: TGTGCCAGCAGCTCGGGACAGCACTATGGCTACACCTTC.

This chain joins TRBV9 and TRBJ2-2; D remains ambiguous. Per germline, CDR1 SGDLS and CDR2 YYNGEE. The CDR3 extends over 12 amino acids. V was shortened by 3 bases and J by 8 bases, with 8 bases between the two germline ends. The CDR3 spells CASSGLQGELFF. The DNA for the CDR3 is TGTGCCAGCAGCGGACTCCAGGGGGAGCTGTTTTTT.